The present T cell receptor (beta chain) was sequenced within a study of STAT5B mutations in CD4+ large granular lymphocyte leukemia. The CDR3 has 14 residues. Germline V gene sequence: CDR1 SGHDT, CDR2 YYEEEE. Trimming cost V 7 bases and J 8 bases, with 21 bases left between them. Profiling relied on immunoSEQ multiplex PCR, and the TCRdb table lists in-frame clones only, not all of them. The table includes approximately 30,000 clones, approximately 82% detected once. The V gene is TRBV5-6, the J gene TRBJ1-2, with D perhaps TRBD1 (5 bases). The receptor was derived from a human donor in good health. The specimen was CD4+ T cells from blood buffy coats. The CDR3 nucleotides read TGTGCCAGCGGGGGGGGAGGGAGGAGCAGCGGCTACACCTTC. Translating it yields CASGGGGRSSGYTF.